This TCR beta chain is drawn from a study of OX40 agonist ivuxolimab in advanced cancers. Across the study: Patients received ivuxolimab, an intravenous treatment, every 2 weeks at 0.01 to 10 mg/kg. Recorded diagnoses for dose-escalation patients were hepatocellular carcinoma, melanoma, renal cell or head and neck cancer. Antecedent anti-PD-1, anti-PD-L1 or anti-CTLA-4 therapy was permissible, with 40% having received some.

Findings and limits, study-wide: CD4+ T cells averaged fewer expanded clones than CD8+ T cells.

This CDR3 comprises 15 residues. The germline gives CDR1 MDHEN, CDR2 SYDVKM. Assay used: immunoSEQ multiplex PCR; TCRdb lists only in-frame clones, some missing. The sample has about 100,000 clones, approximately 90% seen once; the top ten hold under 0.65%. Regarding this clone: Its antigen is unidentified. At one boundary the junction diverges from the germline segment, which might be a read error.

The chain combines TRBV28 with TRBJ2-2; D unclear. This receptor was taken from an adult with an advanced solid tumor such as melanoma, head and neck, liver or kidney cancer. The sample here was CD4+ or CD8+ T cells sorted from blood, taken in a trial of the OX40 agonist ivuxolimab. The CDR3: CASGNLGRNAGELFF. In DNA form, the CDR3 reads TGTGCCAGCGGCAACCTCGGCCGGAACGCCGGGGAGCTGTTTTTT.